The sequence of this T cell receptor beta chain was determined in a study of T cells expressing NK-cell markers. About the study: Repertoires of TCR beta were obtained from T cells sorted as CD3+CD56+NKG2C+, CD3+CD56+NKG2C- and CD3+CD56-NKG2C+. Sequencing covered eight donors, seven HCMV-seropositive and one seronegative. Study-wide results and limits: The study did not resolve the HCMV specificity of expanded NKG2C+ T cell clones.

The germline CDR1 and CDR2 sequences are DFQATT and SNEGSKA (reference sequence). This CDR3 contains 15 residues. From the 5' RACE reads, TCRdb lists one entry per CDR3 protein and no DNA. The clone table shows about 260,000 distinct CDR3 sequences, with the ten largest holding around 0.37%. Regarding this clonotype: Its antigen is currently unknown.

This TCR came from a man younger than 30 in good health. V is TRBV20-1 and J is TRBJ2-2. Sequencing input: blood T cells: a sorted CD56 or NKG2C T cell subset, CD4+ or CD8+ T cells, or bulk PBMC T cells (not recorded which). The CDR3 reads CSARRWTEDTGELFF.